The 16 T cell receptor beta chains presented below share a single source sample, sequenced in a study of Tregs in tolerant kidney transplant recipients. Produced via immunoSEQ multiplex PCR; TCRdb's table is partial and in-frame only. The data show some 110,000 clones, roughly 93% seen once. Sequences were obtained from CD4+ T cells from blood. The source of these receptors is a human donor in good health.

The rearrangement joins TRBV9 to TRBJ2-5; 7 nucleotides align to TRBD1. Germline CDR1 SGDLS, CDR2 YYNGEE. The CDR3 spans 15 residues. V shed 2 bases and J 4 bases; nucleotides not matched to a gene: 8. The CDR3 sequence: CASSVYRGDGETQYF. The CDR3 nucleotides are TGTGCCAGCAGCGTCTACAGGGGAGACGGAGAGACCCAGTACTTC.

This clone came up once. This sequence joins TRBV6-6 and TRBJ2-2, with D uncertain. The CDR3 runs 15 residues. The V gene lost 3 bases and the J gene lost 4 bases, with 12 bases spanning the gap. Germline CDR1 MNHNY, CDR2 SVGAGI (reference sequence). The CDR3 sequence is CASSYKGILTGELFF. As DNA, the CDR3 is TGTGCCAGCAGTTATAAAGGGATCCTCACCGGGGAGCTGTTTTTT.

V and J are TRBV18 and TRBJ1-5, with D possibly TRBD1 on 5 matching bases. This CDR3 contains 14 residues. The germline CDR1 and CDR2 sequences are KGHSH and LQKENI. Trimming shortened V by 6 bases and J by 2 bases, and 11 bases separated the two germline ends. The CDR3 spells CASSPGYGNQPQHF. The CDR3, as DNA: TGTGCCAGCTCTCCAGGGTATGGCAATCAGCCCCAGCATTTT. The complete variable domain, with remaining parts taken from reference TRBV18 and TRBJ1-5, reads NAGVMQNPRHLVRRRGQEARLRCSPMKGHSHVYWYRQLPEEGLKFMVYLQKENIIDESGMPKERFSAEFPKEGPSILRIQQVVRGDSAAYFCASSPGYGNQPQHFGDGTRLSIL.

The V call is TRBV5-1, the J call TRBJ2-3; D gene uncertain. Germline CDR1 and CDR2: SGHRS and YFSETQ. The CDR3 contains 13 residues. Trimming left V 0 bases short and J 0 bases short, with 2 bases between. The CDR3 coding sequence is TGCGCCAGCAGCTTGGACAGCACAGATACGCAGTATTTT. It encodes CASSLDSTDTQYF. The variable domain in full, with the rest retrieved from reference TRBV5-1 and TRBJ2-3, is KAGVTQTPRYLIKTRGQQVTLSCSPISGHRSVSWYQQTPGQGLQFLFEYFSETQRNKGNFPGRFSGRQFSNSRSEMNVSTLELGDSALYLCASSLDSTDTQYFGPGTRLTVL.

As DNA, the CDR3 is TGTGCCAGCAGCTTAGAAGTTGGGGGGCCGGGGACCGGGGAGCTGTTTTTT. This translates into CASSLEVGGPGTGELFF. The chain combines TRBV7-8 with TRBJ2-2; D could derive from TRBD1 or TRBD2 (6 bases each). Germline V gene lookup returns CDR1 SGHVS and CDR2 FQNEAQ. Trimming took 1 base from V and 5 from J, leaving 17 bases between them. This CDR3 comprises 17 residues.

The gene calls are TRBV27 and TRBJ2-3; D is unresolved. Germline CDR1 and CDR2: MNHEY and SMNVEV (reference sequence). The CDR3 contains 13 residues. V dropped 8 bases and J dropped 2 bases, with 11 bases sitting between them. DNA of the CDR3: TGTGCCAGCCGATCGATCTACACAGATACGCAGTATTTT. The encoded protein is CASRSIYTDTQYF.

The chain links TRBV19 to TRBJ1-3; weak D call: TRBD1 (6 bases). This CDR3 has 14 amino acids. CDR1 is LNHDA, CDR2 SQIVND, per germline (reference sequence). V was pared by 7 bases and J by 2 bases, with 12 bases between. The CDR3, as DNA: TGTGCCAGTACTCCCGGGGGGCCTGGAAACACCATATATTTT. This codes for CASTPGGPGNTIYF.

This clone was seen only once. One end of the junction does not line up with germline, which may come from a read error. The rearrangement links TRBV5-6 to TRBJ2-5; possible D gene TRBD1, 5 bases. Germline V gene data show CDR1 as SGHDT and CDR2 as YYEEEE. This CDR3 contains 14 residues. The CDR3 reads CVSSRVEFQETQYF. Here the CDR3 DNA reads TGTGTCAGCTCCAGGGTCGAGTTCCAAGAGACCCAGTACTTC.

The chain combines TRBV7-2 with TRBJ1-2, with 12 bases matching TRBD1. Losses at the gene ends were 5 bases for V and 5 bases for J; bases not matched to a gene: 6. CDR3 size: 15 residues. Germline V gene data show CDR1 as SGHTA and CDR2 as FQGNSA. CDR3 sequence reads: CASSGGDRGRYGYTF. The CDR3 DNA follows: TGTGCCAGCAGCGGAGGGGACAGGGGGCGTTATGGCTACACCTTC.

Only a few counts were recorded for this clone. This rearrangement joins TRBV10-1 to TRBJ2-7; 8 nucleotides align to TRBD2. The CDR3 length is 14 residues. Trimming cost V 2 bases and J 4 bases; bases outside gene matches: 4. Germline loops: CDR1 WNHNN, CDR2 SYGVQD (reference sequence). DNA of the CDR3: TGCGCCAGCAGTGAGGGGGCTAGCGGGTACGAGCAGTACTTC. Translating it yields CASSEGASGYEQYF.

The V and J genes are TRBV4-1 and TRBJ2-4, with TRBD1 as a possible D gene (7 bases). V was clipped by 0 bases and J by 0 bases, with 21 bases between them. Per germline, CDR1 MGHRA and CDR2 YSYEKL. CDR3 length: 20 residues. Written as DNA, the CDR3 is TGCGCCAGCAGCCAAGATCTTGGGCAGGGGGACTCGCTAGCCAAAAACATTCAGTACTTC. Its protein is CASSQDLGQGDSLAKNIQYF.

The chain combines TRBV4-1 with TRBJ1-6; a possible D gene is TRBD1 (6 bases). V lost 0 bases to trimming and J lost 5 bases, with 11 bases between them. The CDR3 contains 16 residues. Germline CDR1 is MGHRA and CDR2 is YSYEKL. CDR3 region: CASSQDTGSDNSPLHF. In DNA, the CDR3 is TGCGCCAGCAGCCAAGACACAGGGTCTGATAATTCACCCCTCCACTTT.

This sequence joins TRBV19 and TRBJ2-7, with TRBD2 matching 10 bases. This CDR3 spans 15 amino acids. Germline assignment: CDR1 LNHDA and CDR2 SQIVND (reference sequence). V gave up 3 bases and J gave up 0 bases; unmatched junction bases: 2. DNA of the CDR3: TGTGCCAGTAGTATGTCTAGCGGGAGCTCCTACGAGCAGTACTTC. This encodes CASSMSSGSSYEQYF.

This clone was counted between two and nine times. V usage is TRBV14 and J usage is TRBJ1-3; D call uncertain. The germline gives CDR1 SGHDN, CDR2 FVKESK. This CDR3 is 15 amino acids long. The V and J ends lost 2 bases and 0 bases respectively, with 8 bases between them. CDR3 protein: CASSQLRGSGNTIYF. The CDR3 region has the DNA TGTGCCAGCAGCCAACTCCGTGGCTCTGGAAACACCATATATTTT.

The CDR3 loop reads CASSSDLGGNQPQHF. CDR3 nucleotide sequence: TGTGCCAGCAGTTCGGACCTTGGCGGCAATCAGCCCCAGCATTTT. The chain links TRBV2 to TRBJ1-5, with D hard to call. CDR3 length: 15 residues. Per the germline V gene, CDR1 is SNHLY and CDR2 is FYNNEI. The V gene lost 5 bases and the J gene lost 2 bases, with 13 bases spanning the gap. Using reference TRBV2 and TRBJ1-5 for the parts outside the CDR3, the full variable domain is EPEVTQTPSHQVTQMGQEVILRCVPISNHLYFYWYRQILGQKVEFLVSFYNNEISEKSEIFDDQFSVERPDGSNFTLKIRSTKLEDSAMYFCASSSDLGGNQPQHFGDGTRLSIL.

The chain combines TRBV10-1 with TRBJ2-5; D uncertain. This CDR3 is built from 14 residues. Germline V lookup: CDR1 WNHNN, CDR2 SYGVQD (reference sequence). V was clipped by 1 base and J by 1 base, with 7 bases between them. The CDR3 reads CASSEYVGQETQYF. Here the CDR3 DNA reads TGCGCCAGCAGTGAGTACGTGGGCCAAGAGACCCAGTACTTC.